One sample yielded the 16 T cell receptor beta chains listed below, sequenced in a study of beta chain features in type 1 diabetes. The whole isolated RNA underwent reverse transcription, so sequencing captured expressed TCRB transcripts. TCRdb's copy holds only in-frame clones and misses some; the assay was immunoSEQ multiplex PCR. The table records more than 300,000 clones, approximately 12% of them present only once. The sample taken for sequencing was naive CD4+ T cells from blood. The receptor set was obtained from a man aged 18 to 29 in good health.

The rearrangement uses TRBV5-6 and TRBJ2-3, with 7 bases matching TRBD2. After removal of 1 base from V and 4 bases from J, the junction contained 9 bases not matched to a gene. Per germline, CDR1 SGHDT and CDR2 YYEEEE. The CDR3 runs 16 residues. The CDR3 DNA reads TGTGCCAGCAGCTTGCGGCGGGGGAAACCAGCAGATACGCAGTATTTT. Protein sequence: CASSLRRGKPADTQYF. The whole variable domain, remainder taken from reference TRBV5-6 and TRBJ2-3, is DAGVTQSPTHLIKTRGQQVTLRCSPKSGHDTVSWYQQALGQGPQFIFQYYEEEERQRGNFPDRFSGHQFPNYSSELNVNALLLGDSALYLCASSLRRGKPADTQYFGPGTRLTVL.

This chain uses TRBV7-3 with TRBJ2-3; weak D call: TRBD2 (6 bases). Trimming stripped 5 bases from V and 3 bases from J, with 15 bases between. Germline values: CDR1 SGHTA, CDR2 FQGTGA. The CDR3 is 15 amino acids. This CDR3 is CASSPRGGRTDTQYF. The CDR3, as DNA: TGTGCCAGCAGCCCCCGTGGAGGGCGGACAGATACGCAGTATTTT.

The gene calls are TRBV15 and TRBJ2-7; D might be TRBD2 (6 bases). CDR1 LNHNV and CDR2 YYDKDF come from the germline V gene (reference sequence). CDR3 length: 18 residues. V lost 1 base to trimming and J lost 3 bases, with 22 bases between them. The CDR3 DNA reads as TGTGCCACCAGCAGAGCATCTTTATTCGGTACGGGAGACTACGAGCAGTACTTC. Translated, it gives CATSRASLFGTGDYEQYF.

J is TRBJ2-5 and V is TRBV5-4, with D possibly matching TRBD1 (5 bases). This CDR3 region has 13 residues. Germline V gene data show CDR1 as SGHNT and CDR2 as YYREEE (reference sequence). Trimming cost V 3 bases and J 9 bases, with 15 bases left between them. The CDR3 DNA sequence: TGTGCCAGCAGCTCGGGCCGCCAAGGGGCCCAGTACTTC. It encodes CASSSGRQGAQYF.

CDR3 sequence reads: CASSLVFRDNEQFF. DNA of the CDR3: TGTGCCAGCAGCTTAGTTTTCCGGGACAATGAGCAGTTCTTC. The genes are TRBV11-2 and TRBJ2-1; D is unresolved. Germline loops: CDR1 SGHAT, CDR2 FQNNGV. V gave up 1 base and J gave up 5 bases, with 9 bases separating them. This CDR3 is built from 14 residues. Full variable domain (rest looked up from reference TRBV11-2 and TRBJ2-1): EAGVAQSPRYKIIEKRQSVAFWCNPISGHATLYWYQQILGQGPKLLIQFQNNGVVDDSQLPKDRFSAERLKGVDSTLKIQPAKLEDSAVYLCASSLVFRDNEQFFGPGTRLTVL.

The chain is built from TRBV11-2 and TRBJ2-6; D unresolved. With 2 bases removed from V and 7 bases from J, the gap between germline ends came to 6 bases. Germline-derived CDR1 and CDR2 are SGHAT and FQNNGV. The CDR3 runs 13 residues. The DNA for the CDR3 is TGTGCCAGCAGCTTAAGTCTAGCCAACGTCCTGACTTTC. Its protein is CASSLSLANVLTF.

This clone was picked up a small number of times. The chain employs TRBV2 and TRBJ1-3; perhaps TRBD1 as D (5 bases). The CDR3 covers 13 residues. Germline CDR1 is SNHLY and CDR2 is FYNNEI. The V gene lost 2 bases and the J gene lost 3 bases, with 5 bases spanning the gap. The CDR3 protein is CASSEQGGNTIYF. The CDR3 DNA is TGTGCCAGCAGTGAACAGGGTGGAAACACCATATATTTT.

The gene calls are TRBV15 and TRBJ2-7, with D possibly TRBD1 on 5 matching bases. Trimming cost V 5 bases and J 0 bases, with 8 bases left between them. Germline loops: CDR1 LNHNV, CDR2 YYDKDF (reference sequence). This CDR3 spans 13 amino acids. The CDR3 DNA is TGTGCCACCAGCGTCGACAGCTCCTACGAGCAGTACTTC. Residues: CATSVDSSYEQYF. Together with reference TRBV15 and TRBJ2-7, the CDR3 gives the full variable domain: DAMVIQNPRYQVTQFGKPVTLSCSQTLNHNVMYWYQQKSSQAPKLLFHYYDKDFNNEADTPDNFQSRRPNTSFCFLDIRSPGLGDTAMYLCATSVDSSYEQYFGPGTRLTVT.

The chain joins TRBV7-2 to TRBJ1-3, with D possibly matching TRBD1 (6 bases). Germline CDR1 and CDR2: SGHTA and FQGNSA. Trimming removed 5 bases at V and 4 bases at J, with 15 bases between. This CDR3 comprises 15 residues. The DNA for the CDR3 is TGTGCCAGCAGCGACACAGGGTACCCCGGAAACACCATATATTTT. Its protein is CASSDTGYPGNTIYF.

V and J are TRBV7-2 and TRBJ2-5; 10 positions agree with TRBD2. CDR1 and CDR2 from the germline V gene are SGHTA and FQGNSA. Germline trimming cut 6 bases from V and 2 bases from J; bases unmatched to any gene: 6. The CDR3 sequence is 15 residues long. The CDR3 nucleotides read TGTGCCAGCAGGGAAGCGGGAGGGCCTCAAGAGACCCAGTACTTC. Its translation is CASREAGGPQETQYF.

The V gene is TRBV28, the J gene TRBJ1-2, with D unresolved. The germline CDR1 and CDR2 sequences are MDHEN and SYDVKM. CDR3 size: 11 residues. V lost 3 bases to trimming and J lost 14 bases, with 13 bases between them. In DNA, the CDR3 is TGTGCCAGCAGTTTCGAGAGGGCGAGAACCTTC. Amino acid sequence: CASSFERARTF.

This clone was seen a few times. The chain employs TRBV28 and TRBJ2-1, with a possible D match to TRBD2 (6 bases). Germline values: CDR1 MDHEN, CDR2 SYDVKM. Trimming left V 5 bases short and J 8 bases short, with 19 bases between. The CDR3 extends over 15 amino acids. CDR3 protein: CASSPPGGEAYEQFF. The CDR3 DNA reads as TGTGCCAGCAGTCCCCCCGGGGGAGAGGCATATGAGCAGTTCTTC.

This chain connects TRBV4-2 to TRBJ1-1, with 7 bases fitting TRBD1. The germline V gene has CDR1 LGHNA and CDR2 YNFKEQ. V lost 3 bases, J lost 6 bases, and 7 bases stayed unmatched. This CDR3 contains 14 residues. CDR3 bases: TGTGCCAGCAGCCAGGGACAGCAGGCGTCTGAAGCTTTCTTT. Amino acid sequence: CASSQGQQASEAFF.

This chain uses TRBV7-9 with TRBJ2-1, with no clear D. Germline values: CDR1 SEHNR, CDR2 FQNEAQ (reference sequence). The germline V and J ends were trimmed by 5 bases and 7 bases, with 9 bases remaining between them. The CDR3 contains 12 residues. CDR3 loop: CASSPRRNEQFF. The DNA of the CDR3 is TGTGCCAGCAGCCCACGGCGGAATGAGCAGTTCTTC.

CDR3 in DNA: TGTGCCAGCAGGTGGGGGGAGGAGACCCAGTACTTC. This gives the protein CASRWGEETQYF. V is TRBV5-6 and J is TRBJ2-5; possibly TRBD2 for D (6 bases). The ends were cut back, 5 bases at V and 5 bases at J, with 10 bases in the middle. This CDR3 has 12 amino acids. Germline assignment: CDR1 SGHDT and CDR2 YYEEEE.

V gene TRBV11-2 combines with J gene TRBJ2-2; 7 bases align to TRBD2. Germline-derived CDR1 and CDR2 are SGHAT and FQNNGV. This CDR3 spans 16 amino acids. V gave up 0 bases and J gave up 7 bases; unmatched junction bases: 8. The CDR3 DNA reads TGTGCCAGCAGCTTAGATGGAGCGGGGAGGAGCGGGGAGCTGTTTTTT. It is translated as CASSLDGAGRSGELFF.